The entry below gives a single T cell receptor (beta chain) sequence along with its context. This sample stems from a study of human T cells and chemical hapten exposure. This sample's time point: patch test 1, 2 weeks after DPC sensitization. Sample treatment: therapeutic diphenylcyclopropenone sensitization with weekly scalp DPC. The CDR3 is 17 residues long. CDR1 and CDR2 (germline): SGHVS, FNYEAQ. Losses at the gene ends were 3 bases for V and 1 base for J; bases not matched to a gene: 10. TCRdb redid the calling of the RACE reads with MiXCR, one entry per CDR3 protein. The data hold 150,000 to 200,000 distinct CDR3 sequences, with more than 12% observed a single time.

The chain employs TRBV7-6 and TRBJ2-3; 7 positions match TRBD1. The TCR was taken from a young woman with alopecia areata. Some clones in this sample may be carry-over from other donors' samples. The material sequenced was whole blood, taken in connection with sensitization to the hapten diphenylcyclopropenone (DPC). The CDR3 reads CASSFGPRQGRTDTQYF. DNA for the CDR3: TGTGCCAGCAGCTTTGGTCCCCGACAGGGCCGCACAGATACGCAGTATTTT. Together with reference TRBV7-6 and TRBJ2-3, the CDR3 gives the full variable domain: GAGVSQSPRYKVTKRGQDVALRCDPISGHVSLYWYRQALGQGPEFLTYFNYEAQQDKSGLPNDRFSAERPEGSISTLTIQRTEQRDSAMYRCASSFGPRQGRTDTQYFGPGTRLTVL.